Listed here are 10 T cell receptor beta chains from one sample, sequenced in a study of Graves' ophthalmopathy and Graves' hyperthyroidism. Amplification from RNA transcripts yielded the TCR beta CDR3 regions. Second-round multiplex PCR came after first-round RT-PCR with HTBI primers. TCRdb used MiXCR to reprocess the multiplex PCR reads, holding one entry per CDR3 protein. The profile shows hundreds of thousands of distinct CDR3 sequences, around 21% of them singletons. The material sequenced was peripheral blood. These receptors all come from a woman between 18 and 29 years old with stable Graves' hyperthyroidism.

Ten or more counts support this clonotype. V gene TRBV20-1 combines with J gene TRBJ1-2; D unclear. Germline CDR1 DFQATT, CDR2 SNEGSKA (reference sequence). The V and J ends lost 3 bases and 4 bases respectively, with 15 bases between them. The CDR3 contains 14 residues. CDR3 DNA sequence: TGCAGTGCTAGGATTGCTTCAACAACCTATGGCTACACCTTC. Translating gives CSARIASTTYGYTF.

This clonotype was recorded at least ten times. This chain connects TRBV6-2 or TRBV6-3 to TRBJ1-2; tentatively, D is TRBD1 (5 bases). The V end was cut by 0 bases, the J end by 4 bases, with 15 bases between. The germline V gene encodes CDR1 MNHEY and CDR2 SVGEGT. The CDR3 contains 16 residues. CDR3 sequence (DNA): TGTGCCAGCAGTTACTCGACAGTTGCAGAGACCTATGGCTACACCTTC. Its protein product is CASSYSTVAETYGYTF.

This clonotype was found many times. The V call is TRBV4-1, the J call TRBJ1-1, with D tentatively TRBD1 (5 bases). The CDR3 has 16 residues. Trimming shortened V by 3 bases and J by 6 bases, and 20 bases separated the two germline ends. The germline V gene encodes CDR1 MGHRA and CDR2 YSYEKL. The CDR3 sequence: CASSHNLKLGGAEAFF. CDR3 sequence (DNA): TGCGCCAGCAGCCACAACCTTAAGTTGGGGGGAGCTGAAGCTTTCTTT.

At least ten counts were recorded for this clonotype. The V gene is TRBV7-9, the J gene TRBJ2-7; D uncertain. Germline CDR1 reads SEHNR; CDR2 reads FQNEAQ (reference sequence). The CDR3 loop spans 14 amino acids. The V end lost 2 bases, the J end lost 2 bases, and 10 bases lay between the germline ends. CDR3 sequence reads: CASSLYIDTYEQYF. CDR3 sequence (DNA): TGTGCCAGCAGCTTATATATTGATACCTACGAGCAGTACTTC. Filled out from reference TRBV7-9 and TRBJ2-7, the complete variable domain reads DTGVSQNPRHKITKRGQNVTFRCDPISEHNRLYWYRQTLGQGPEFLTYFQNEAQLEKSRLLSDRFSAERPKGSFSTLEIQRTEQGDSAMYLCASSLYIDTYEQYFGPGTRLTVT.

This clonotype was detected ten times or more. V and J are TRBV27 and TRBJ2-5; TRBD2 aligns across 8 bases. This CDR3 region has 15 residues. Germline V gene data show CDR1 as MNHEY and CDR2 as SMNVEV (reference sequence). V trimming: 2 bases; J trimming: 3 bases; junction bases outside the gene matches: 5. Here the CDR3 reads CASSLASGWEETQYF. In DNA, the CDR3 is TGTGCCAGCAGTTTAGCTAGCGGGTGGGAAGAGACCCAGTACTTC.

This clonotype was observed many times. V and J are TRBV6-2 or TRBV6-3 and TRBJ1-5; D gene ambiguous. This CDR3 is 17 amino acids long. Germline V lookup: CDR1 MNHEY, CDR2 SVGEGT. Trimming shortened V by 1 base and J by 2 bases, and 15 bases separated the two germline ends. CDR3 protein: CASSYYYSPVGNQPQHF. Written as DNA, the CDR3 is TGTGCCAGCAGTTACTACTACAGTCCCGTTGGCAATCAGCCCCAGCATTTT.

This clonotype was seen many times. The V and J genes are TRBV12-3 or TRBV12-4 and TRBJ2-5; TRBD1 might be the D (5 bases). The V end was cut by 1 base, the J end by 5 bases, with 14 bases between. CDR3 size: 15 residues. CDR3 DNA sequence: TGTGCCAGCAGTTTAGGGTCAGGGCGCCGGGAGACCCAGTACTTC. This gives the protein CASSLGSGRRETQYF.

This clonotype showed up many times. This chain uses TRBV20-1 with TRBJ2-5; D could derive from TRBD1 or TRBD2 (6 bases each). The CDR3 runs 13 residues. Germline CDR1 reads DFQATT; CDR2 reads SNEGSKA (reference sequence). V lost 4 bases to trimming and J lost 4 bases, with 13 bases between them. The CDR3 is CSAIRGATETQYF. The CDR3 nucleotides read TGCAGTGCTATAAGGGGGGCCACAGAGACCCAGTACTTC.

Ten or more counts support this clonotype. The rearrangement joins TRBV7-9 to TRBJ2-2; D is ambiguous. Deletions cut 1 base from V and 1 base from J, with 13 bases between. Per germline, CDR1 SEHNR and CDR2 FQNEAQ (reference sequence). CDR3 size: 17 residues. CDR3 DNA: TGTGCCAGCAGCTTAGGGTTTGGCCGGCTGAACACCGGGGAGCTGTTTTTT. Translated, it gives CASSLGFGRLNTGELFF.

This clonotype was counted only a few times. The gene calls are TRBV5-1 and TRBJ2-7, with D perhaps TRBD1 (6 bases). The CDR3 is 15 residues long. Germline V CDR1 and CDR2: SGHRS, YFSETQ. V was pared by 0 bases and J by 1 base, with 11 bases between. The CDR3 region has the DNA TGCGCCAGCAGCTTGGTACAGGGAGCTTCCTACGAGCAGTACTTC. Protein sequence: CASSLVQGASYEQYF. The entire variable domain, with the rest obtained from reference TRBV5-1 and TRBJ2-7, is as follows: KAGVTQTPRYLIKTRGQQVTLSCSPISGHRSVSWYQQTPGQGLQFLFEYFSETQRNKGNFPGRFSGRQFSNSRSEMNVSTLELGDSALYLCASSLVQGASYEQYFGPGTRLTVT.